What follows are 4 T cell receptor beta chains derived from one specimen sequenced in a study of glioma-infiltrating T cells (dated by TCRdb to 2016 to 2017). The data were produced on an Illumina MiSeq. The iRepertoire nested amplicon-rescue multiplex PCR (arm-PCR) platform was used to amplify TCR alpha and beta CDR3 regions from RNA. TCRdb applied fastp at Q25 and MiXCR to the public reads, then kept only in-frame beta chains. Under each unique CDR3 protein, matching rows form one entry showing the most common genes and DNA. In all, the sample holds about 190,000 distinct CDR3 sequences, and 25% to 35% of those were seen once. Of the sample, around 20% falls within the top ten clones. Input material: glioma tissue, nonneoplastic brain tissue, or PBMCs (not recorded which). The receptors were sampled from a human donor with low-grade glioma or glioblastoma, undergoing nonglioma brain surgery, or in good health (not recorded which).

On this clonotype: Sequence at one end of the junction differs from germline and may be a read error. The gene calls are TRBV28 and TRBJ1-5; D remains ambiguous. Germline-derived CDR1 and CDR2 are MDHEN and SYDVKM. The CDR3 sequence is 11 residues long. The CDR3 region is CASSNESKKNF. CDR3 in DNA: TGTGCCAGCAGCAATGAATCGAAAAAGAATTTT. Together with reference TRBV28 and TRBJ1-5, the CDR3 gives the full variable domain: DVKVTQSSRYLVKRTGEKVFLECVQDMDHENMFWYRQDPGLGLRLIYFSYDVKMKEKGDIPEGYSVSREKKERFSLILESASTNQTSMYLCASSNESKKNFGDGTRLSIL.

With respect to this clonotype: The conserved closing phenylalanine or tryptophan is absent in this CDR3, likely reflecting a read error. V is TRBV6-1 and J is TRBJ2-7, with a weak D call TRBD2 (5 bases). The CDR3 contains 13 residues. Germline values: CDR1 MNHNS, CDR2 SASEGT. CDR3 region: CASSASLGYEQYL. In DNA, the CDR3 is TGTGCCAGTAGTGCCTCACTAGGGTACGAGCAGTACTTA.

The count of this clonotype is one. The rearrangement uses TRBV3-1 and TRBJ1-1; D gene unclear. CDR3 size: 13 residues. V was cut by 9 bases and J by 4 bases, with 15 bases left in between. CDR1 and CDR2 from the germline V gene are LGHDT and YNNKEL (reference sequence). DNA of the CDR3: TGTGCCAGTAGCAACTTTGGTACCACTGAAGCTTTCTTT. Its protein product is CASSNFGTTEAFF.

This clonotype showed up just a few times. CDR3 coding DNA: TGTGCCAGCAGTTTAGACAGGGGAGTGGATACGCAGTATTTT. It encodes CASSLDRGVDTQYF. V usage is TRBV12-3 or TRBV12-4 and J usage is TRBJ2-3; TRBD1 matches 7 bases. The V and J ends lost 1 base and 6 bases, in that order; junction bases with no gene match: 4. The length of the CDR3 is 14 residues.